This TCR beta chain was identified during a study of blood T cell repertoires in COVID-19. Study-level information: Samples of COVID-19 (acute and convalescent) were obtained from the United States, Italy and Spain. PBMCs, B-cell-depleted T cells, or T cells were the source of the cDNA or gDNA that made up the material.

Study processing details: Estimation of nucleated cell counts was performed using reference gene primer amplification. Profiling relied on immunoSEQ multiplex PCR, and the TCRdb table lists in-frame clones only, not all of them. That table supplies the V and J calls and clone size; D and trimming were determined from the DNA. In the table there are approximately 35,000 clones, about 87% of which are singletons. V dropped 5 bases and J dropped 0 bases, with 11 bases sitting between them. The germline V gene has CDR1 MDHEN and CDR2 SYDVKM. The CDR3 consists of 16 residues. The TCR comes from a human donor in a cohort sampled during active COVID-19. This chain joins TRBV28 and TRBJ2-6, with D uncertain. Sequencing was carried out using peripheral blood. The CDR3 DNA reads TGTGCCAGCAGTACCGGGTCCAACTCTGGGGCCAACGTCCTGACTTTC. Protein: CASSTGSNSGANVLTF.